Shown below are 5 T cell receptor beta chains from a single sample sequenced in a study of regulatory T cells in long-lasting Graves disease. CDR3-region Arm-PCR and iRepertoire HTBI primers produced the TCR beta libraries. TCRdb independently ran MiXCR on the multiplex PCR reads; one entry per CDR3 protein. The sample holds 300,000 to 400,000 distinct CDR3 sequences, about a sixth seen once. Time point of the sample: newly diagnosed GD, antithyroid drugs for less than 3 months. There was RNA extracted from PBMCs, and the TCR library was made from it. Here the sequenced sample was peripheral blood mononuclear cells (PBMCs), taken at new diagnosis, from a patient treated with antithyroid drugs. Receptor source: a female donor with Graves disease.

This sequence joins TRBV20-1 and TRBJ2-1, with a tentative D call TRBD2 (6 bases). V dropped 5 bases and J dropped 7 bases, with 21 bases sitting between them. The CDR3 has 15 amino acids. Per germline, CDR1 DFQATT and CDR2 SNEGSKA (reference sequence). Written as DNA, the CDR3 is TGCAGTGCTCTGTCCGGCGGGGCCGGGCGGAATGAGCAGTTCTTC. Residues: CSALSGGAGRNEQFF.

At least ten counts were recorded for this clonotype. The chain employs TRBV6-5 and TRBJ2-7, with TRBD2 matching over 11 bases. The germline gives CDR1 MNHEY, CDR2 SVGAGI. The junction had 6 bases not matched to a gene; V was cut back by 2 bases and J by 6 bases. The CDR3 runs to 15 residues. This CDR3 is CASSYGLAGGREQYF. CDR3 sequence (DNA): TGTGCCAGCAGTTACGGGCTAGCGGGAGGACGCGAGCAGTACTTC.

This clonotype was observed a few times. This chain connects TRBV6-5 to TRBJ2-5, with TRBD1 matching over 7 bases. The CDR3 sequence is 18 residues long. The J segment lost 5 bases and the V segment lost 2 bases, leaving 17 bases of the junction unmatched. From germline, CDR1 is MNHEY and CDR2 SVGAGI. The CDR3 DNA follows: TGTGCCAGCAGTTACGCATCGACAGGGCACGGTTCTGACGAGACCCAGTACTTC. Its protein product is CASSYASTGHGSDETQYF.

With regard to this clonotype: This sequence is one base from a far larger clone and is likely a read error. This sequence joins TRBV7-2 and TRBJ1-1; 8 positions match TRBD1. CDR3 length equals 15 residues. Germline CDR1 reads SGHTA; CDR2 reads FQGNSA. The CDR3 region is CACSPPRTGRTEAFF. The CDR3 DNA sequence: TGTGCCTGCAGCCCACCCCGGACAGGGAGGACTGAAGCTTTCTTT.

For this clonotype: A much larger clone is a single base away; this may be a read error. The chain employs TRBV12-3 or TRBV12-4 and TRBJ2-1; maybe TRBD2 (6 bases). The CDR3 extends over 11 amino acids. With 4 bases removed from V and 15 bases from J, the gap between germline ends came to 13 bases. CDR3 in amino acids: CASSSRTKGFF. CDR3 bases: TGTGCCAGCAGTTCCAGGACTAAAGGGTTCTTC.